This TCR beta chain originates from a study of cytomegalovirus exposure and HLA in healthy donors. For this clone: The target antigen is unknown.

V shed 2 bases and J 4 bases; nucleotides not matched to a gene: 10. This CDR3 has 16 residues. Germline CDR1 reads SEHNR; CDR2 reads FQNEAQ (reference sequence). The study, taken as a whole, reports: Later analysis placed DRB1 highest and HLA-C lowest in TCR association rates, which differed by HLA locus. Excluded were some V segments that proved indistinguishable, including TRBV6-2 and TRBV6-3. A later analysis reportedly found that, within productive TCRs, an Asian-associated ancestry cluster had fewer N-insertions than the mean observed across the approximately 700 donors.

The PCR employed 60 Vbeta primers together with 13 Jbeta primers. The method was immunoSEQ multiplex PCR; TCRdb's version includes in-frame clones alone and lacks a portion of them. The sample yields 55,000 to 70,000 clones, about 80% seen once. This receptor was obtained from a woman in her thirties or forties in good health and CMV-seronegative. Material for sequencing was PBMCs. The chain has TRBV7-9 and TRBJ1-1; 7 bases are shared with TRBD1. CDR3 DNA: TGTGCCAGCAGCTTACAGGGACAGTTGAGGGGCACTGAAGCTTTCTTT. This codes for CASSLQGQLRGTEAFF.